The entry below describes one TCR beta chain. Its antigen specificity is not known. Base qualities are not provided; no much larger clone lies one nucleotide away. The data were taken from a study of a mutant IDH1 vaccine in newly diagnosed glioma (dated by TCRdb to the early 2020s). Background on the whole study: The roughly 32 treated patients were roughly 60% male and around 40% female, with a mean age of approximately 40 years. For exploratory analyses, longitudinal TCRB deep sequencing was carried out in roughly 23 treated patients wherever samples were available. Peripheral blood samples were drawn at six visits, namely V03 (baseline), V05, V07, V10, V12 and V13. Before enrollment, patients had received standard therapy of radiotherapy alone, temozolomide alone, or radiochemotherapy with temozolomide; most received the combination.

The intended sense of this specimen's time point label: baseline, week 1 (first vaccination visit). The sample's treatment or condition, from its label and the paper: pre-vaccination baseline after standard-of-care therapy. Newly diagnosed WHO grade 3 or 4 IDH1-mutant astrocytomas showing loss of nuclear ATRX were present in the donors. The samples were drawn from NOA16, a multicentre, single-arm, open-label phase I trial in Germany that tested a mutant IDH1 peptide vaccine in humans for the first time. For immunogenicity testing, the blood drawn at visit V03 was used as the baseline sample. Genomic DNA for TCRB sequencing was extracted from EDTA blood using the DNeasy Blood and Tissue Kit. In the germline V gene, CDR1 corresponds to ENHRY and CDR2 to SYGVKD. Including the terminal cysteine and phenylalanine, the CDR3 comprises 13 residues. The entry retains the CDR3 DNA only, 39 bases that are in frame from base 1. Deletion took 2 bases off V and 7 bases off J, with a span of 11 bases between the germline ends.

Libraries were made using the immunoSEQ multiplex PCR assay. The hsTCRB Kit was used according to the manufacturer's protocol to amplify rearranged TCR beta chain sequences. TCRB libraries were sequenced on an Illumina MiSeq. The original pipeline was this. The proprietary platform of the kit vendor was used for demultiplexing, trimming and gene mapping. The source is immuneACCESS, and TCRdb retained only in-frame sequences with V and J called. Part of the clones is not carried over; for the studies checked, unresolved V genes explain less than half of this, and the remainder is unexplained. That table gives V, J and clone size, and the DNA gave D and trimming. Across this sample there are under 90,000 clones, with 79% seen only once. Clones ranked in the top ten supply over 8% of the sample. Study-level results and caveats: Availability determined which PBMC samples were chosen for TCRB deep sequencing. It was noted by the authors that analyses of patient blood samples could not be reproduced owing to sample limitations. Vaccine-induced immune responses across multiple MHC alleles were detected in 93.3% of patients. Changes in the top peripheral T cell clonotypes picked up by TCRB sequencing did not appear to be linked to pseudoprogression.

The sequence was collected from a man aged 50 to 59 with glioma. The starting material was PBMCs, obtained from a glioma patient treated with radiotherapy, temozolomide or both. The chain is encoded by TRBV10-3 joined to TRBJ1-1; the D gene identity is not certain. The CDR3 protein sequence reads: CAISEAREGEAFF. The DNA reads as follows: TGTGCCATCAGTGAGGCGAGGGAGGGTGAAGCTTTCTTT.